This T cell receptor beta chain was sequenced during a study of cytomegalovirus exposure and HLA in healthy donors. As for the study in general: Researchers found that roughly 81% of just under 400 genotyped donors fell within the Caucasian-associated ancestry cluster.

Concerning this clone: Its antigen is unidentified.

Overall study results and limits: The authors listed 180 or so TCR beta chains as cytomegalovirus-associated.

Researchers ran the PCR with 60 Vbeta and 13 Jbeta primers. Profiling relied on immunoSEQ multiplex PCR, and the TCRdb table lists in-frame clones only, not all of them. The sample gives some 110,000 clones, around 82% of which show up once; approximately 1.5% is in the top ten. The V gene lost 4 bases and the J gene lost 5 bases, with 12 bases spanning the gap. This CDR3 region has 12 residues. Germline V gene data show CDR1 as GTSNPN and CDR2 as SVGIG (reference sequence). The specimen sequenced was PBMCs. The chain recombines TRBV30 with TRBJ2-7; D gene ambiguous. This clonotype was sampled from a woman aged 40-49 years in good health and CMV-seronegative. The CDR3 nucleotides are TGTGCCTGGATCGAAGCGATCCACGAGCAGTACTTC. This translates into CAWIEAIHEQYF.